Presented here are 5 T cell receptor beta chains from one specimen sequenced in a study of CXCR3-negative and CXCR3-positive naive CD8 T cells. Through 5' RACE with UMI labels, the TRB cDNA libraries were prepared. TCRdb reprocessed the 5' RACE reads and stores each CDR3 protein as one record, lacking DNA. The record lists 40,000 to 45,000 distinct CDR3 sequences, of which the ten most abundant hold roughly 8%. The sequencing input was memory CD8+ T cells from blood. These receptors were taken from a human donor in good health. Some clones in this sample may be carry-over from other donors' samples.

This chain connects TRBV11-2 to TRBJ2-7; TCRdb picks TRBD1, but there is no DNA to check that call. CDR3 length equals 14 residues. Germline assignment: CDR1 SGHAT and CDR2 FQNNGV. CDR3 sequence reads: CASSLTGKGYEQYF. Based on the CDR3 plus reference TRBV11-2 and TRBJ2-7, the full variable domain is EAGVAQSPRYKIIEKRQSVAFWCNPISGHATLYWYQQILGQGPKLLIQFQNNGVVDDSQLPKDRFSAERLKGVDSTLKIQPAKLEDSAVYLCASSLTGKGYEQYFGPGTRLTVT.

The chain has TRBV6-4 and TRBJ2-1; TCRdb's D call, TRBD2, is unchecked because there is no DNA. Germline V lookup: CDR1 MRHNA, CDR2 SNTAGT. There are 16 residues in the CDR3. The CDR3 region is CASSEYGTSGDNEQFF.

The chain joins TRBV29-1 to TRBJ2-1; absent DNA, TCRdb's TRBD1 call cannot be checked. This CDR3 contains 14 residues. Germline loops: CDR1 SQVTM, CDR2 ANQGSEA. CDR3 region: CSVEGTGVENEQFF.

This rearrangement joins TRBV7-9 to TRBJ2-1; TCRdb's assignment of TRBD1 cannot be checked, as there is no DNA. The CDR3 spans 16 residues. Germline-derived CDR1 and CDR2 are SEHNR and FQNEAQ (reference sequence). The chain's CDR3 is CASSLGGITPHNEQFF.

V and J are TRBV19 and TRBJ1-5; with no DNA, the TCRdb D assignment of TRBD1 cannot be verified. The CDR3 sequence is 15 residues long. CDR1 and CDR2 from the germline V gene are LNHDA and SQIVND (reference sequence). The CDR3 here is CASSIDREGDQPQHF.